These 32 T cell receptor beta chains share one sample of origin, sequenced in a study of cytomegalovirus exposure and HLA in healthy donors (dated by TCRdb to about 2017). Receptor libraries were prepared by the immunoSEQ multiplex PCR assay. For the multiplex PCR, a mixture combining 60 forward primers for TCR Vbeta segments and 13 reverse primers for TCR Jbeta segments was used. This is the immuneACCESS table as TCRdb keeps it, with only in-frame sequences that have V and J called. A part of the clones is gone; compared with another copy, unresolved V genes explain less than half, and the rest is unexplained. For this sample there are some 270,000 clones; about 90% appear just once. In total, the top ten clones hold 1.7% of the sample. Sequencing was carried out using PBMCs. Source of these receptors: a girl aged 2 to 9 in good health and CMV-seronegative.

This chain connects TRBV6-5 to TRBJ2-7; D is perhaps TRBD1 (6 bases). Trimming cost V 6 bases and J 3 bases, with 12 bases left between them. CDR1 is MNHEY, CDR2 SVGAGI, per germline. This CDR3 comprises 13 residues. The CDR3 DNA reads TGTGCCAGCAGCACCGGGACAAGCTACGAGCAGTACTTC. Amino acids: CASSTGTSYEQYF.

This chain links TRBV28 with TRBJ2-7; 12 bases align to TRBD2. J gave up 4 bases and V 5 bases, and 12 bases lay outside the gene matches. The germline CDR1 and CDR2 sequences are MDHEN and SYDVKM. This CDR3 has 17 residues. The CDR3 sequence: CASSPLILAGGEYEQYF. The CDR3 DNA reads TGTGCCAGCAGTCCCCTTATTCTAGCGGGGGGGGAATACGAGCAGTACTTC.

The rearrangement links TRBV7-8 to TRBJ1-2, with D uncertain. The CDR3 runs to 13 residues. The germline V and J ends were trimmed by 2 bases and 8 bases, with 12 bases remaining between them. CDR1 is SGHVS and CDR2 is FQNEAQ in the germline V gene. The CDR3 reads CASSLFEVDGYTF. The DNA of the CDR3 is TGTGCCAGCAGCTTATTTGAGGTAGACGGCTACACCTTC.

V and J are TRBV15 and TRBJ2-7, with D perhaps matching TRBD1 (6 bases). The CDR3 consists of 14 residues. Trimming shortened V by 0 bases and J by 5 bases, and 11 bases separated the two germline ends. Germline V gene data show CDR1 as LNHNV and CDR2 as YYDKDF (reference sequence). The CDR3 DNA reads TGTGCCACCAGCAGAGATATAGCAGGGGACGAGCAGTACTTC. It specifies CATSRDIAGDEQYF.

V gene TRBV11-2 combines with J gene TRBJ2-3; a possible D gene is TRBD1 (6 bases). This CDR3 has 15 amino acids. Germline CDR1 and CDR2: SGHAT and FQNNGV. The germline V and J ends were trimmed by 2 bases and 2 bases, with 11 bases remaining between them. The CDR3 loop reads CASSLSAGVTDTQYF. The CDR3 coding sequence is TGTGCCAGCAGCTTAAGTGCAGGGGTCACAGATACGCAGTATTTT.

J is TRBJ2-7 and V is TRBV7-9, with D perhaps TRBD2 (5 bases). Germline V gene data show CDR1 as SEHNR and CDR2 as FQNEAQ (reference sequence). This CDR3 is 15 amino acids long. Trimming stripped 5 bases from V and 6 bases from J, with 20 bases between. CDR3 in amino acids: CASSPEPGTRFEQYF. CDR3 coding DNA: TGTGCCAGCAGCCCAGAGCCGGGAACTCGGTTCGAGCAGTACTTC.

This sequence joins TRBV19 and TRBJ1-1, with D maybe TRBD1 (6 bases). This CDR3 is built from 14 residues. Germline V lookup: CDR1 LNHDA, CDR2 SQIVND (reference sequence). Trimming shortened V by 1 base and J by 1 base, and 7 bases separated the two germline ends. CDR3 nucleotides: TGTGCCAGTAGTATAGGCAGGGGGAACACTGAAGCTTTCTTT. It encodes CASSIGRGNTEAFF. The complete variable domain, with remaining parts taken from reference TRBV19 and TRBJ1-1, reads DGGITQSPKYLFRKEGQNVTLSCEQNLNHDAMYWYRQDPGQGLRLIYYSQIVNDFQKGDIAEGYSVSREKKESFPLTVTSAQKNPTAFYLCASSIGRGNTEAFFGQGTRLTVV.

V usage is TRBV5-1 and J usage is TRBJ1-4; D gene ambiguous. CDR3 length: 17 residues. V was shortened by 0 bases and J by 0 bases, with 12 bases between the two germline ends. Germline CDR1 is SGHRS and CDR2 is YFSETQ. In DNA form, the CDR3 reads TGCGCCAGCAGCTTGGGGCAGGCCGGGGCAACTAATGAAAAACTGTTTTTT. Encoded protein: CASSLGQAGATNEKLFF.

This rearrangement joins TRBV20-1 to TRBJ2-7; D is uncertain. Trimming pared 3 bases from V and 2 bases from J, leaving 5 bases between. The CDR3 loop spans 11 amino acids. Germline V lookup: CDR1 DFQATT, CDR2 SNEGSKA (reference sequence). In DNA, the CDR3 is TGCAGTGCTAGTGACACCTACGAGCAGTACTTC. Amino acids: CSASDTYEQYF.

This clone was observed a handful of times. The V call is TRBV19, the J call TRBJ1-2, with 7 positions matching TRBD1. The CDR3 covers 13 residues. V dropped 7 bases and J dropped 4; count of bases not matched to a gene: 6. Germline V gene data show CDR1 as LNHDA and CDR2 as SQIVND (reference sequence). CDR3 amino acids: CASKEGATYGYTF. The DNA of the CDR3 is TGTGCCAGTAAGGAGGGGGCGACCTATGGCTACACCTTC.

V gene TRBV19 combines with J gene TRBJ1-2; D call uncertain. The ends were cut back, 5 bases at V and 4 bases at J, with 11 bases in the middle. The CDR3 totals 13 residues. Germline lookup yields CDR1 LNHDA and CDR2 SQIVND (reference sequence). The CDR3 region is CASSSGFGYGYTF. Here the CDR3 DNA reads TGTGCCAGTAGTTCGGGGTTCGGCTATGGCTACACCTTC.

This chain joins TRBV5-1 and TRBJ2-7, with D possibly matching TRBD2 (5 bases). V shed 0 bases and J shed 1 base, with 8 bases lying between them. CDR1 is SGHRS, CDR2 YFSETQ, per germline. The CDR3 is 14 residues long. CDR3 DNA sequence: TGCGCCAGCAGCTTGGTCCGGGGTTCCTACGAGCAGTACTTC. Its translation: CASSLVRGSYEQYF. Based on the CDR3 plus reference TRBV5-1 and TRBJ2-7, the full variable domain is KAGVTQTPRYLIKTRGQQVTLSCSPISGHRSVSWYQQTPGQGLQFLFEYFSETQRNKGNFPGRFSGRQFSNSRSEMNVSTLELGDSALYLCASSLVRGSYEQYFGPGTRLTVT.

This chain uses TRBV9 with TRBJ1-4, with D possibly TRBD1 on 5 matching bases. Trimming removed 4 bases from V and 5 bases from J, with 24 bases in between. Germline CDR1 SGDLS, CDR2 YYNGEE. CDR3 length: 18 residues. Here the CDR3 DNA reads TGTGCCAGCAGCCGTTCCTTCCTGGTCGGACATGCGAATGAAAAACTGTTTTTT. This translates into CASSRSFLVGHANEKLFF. Filled out from reference TRBV9 and TRBJ1-4, the complete variable domain reads DSGVTQTPKHLITATGQRVTLRCSPRSGDLSVYWYQQSLDQGLQFLIQYYNGEERAKGNILERFSAQQFPDLHSELNLSSLELGDSALYFCASSRSFLVGHANEKLFFGSGTQLSVL.

This clone was recorded only once. V usage is TRBV19 and J usage is TRBJ2-1, with TRBD2 matching 10 bases. J was trimmed by 4 bases and V by 3 bases; bases with no gene match: 9. The CDR3 sequence is 17 residues long. Germline CDR1 and CDR2: LNHDA and SQIVND (reference sequence). This CDR3 reads CASSMETSGDVYNEQFF. DNA for the CDR3: TGTGCCAGTAGTATGGAAACTAGCGGGGACGTATACAATGAGCAGTTCTTC.

This sequence joins TRBV28 and TRBJ1-2, with D unresolved. The CDR3 is 11 amino acids. V lost 5 bases to trimming and J lost 7 bases, with 8 bases between them. CDR1 is MDHEN, CDR2 SYDVKM, per germline. CDR3 sequence reads: CASSLESGYTF. The DNA of the CDR3 is TGTGCCAGCAGTCTCGAGTCTGGCTACACCTTC.

V and J are TRBV5-1 and TRBJ2-1, with TRBD2 matching over 14 bases. Losses at the gene ends were 0 bases for V and 16 bases for J; bases not matched to a gene: 12. The CDR3 has 16 amino acids. CDR1 is SGHRS and CDR2 is YFSETQ in the germline V gene. The CDR3 DNA reads TGCGCCAGCAGCTTGGAGGGACTAGCGGGAGCAAGGGGGCCATTCTTC. Protein sequence: CASSLEGLAGARGPFF.

V usage is TRBV5-6 and J usage is TRBJ2-1; D is possibly TRBD1 (6 bases). The germline V gene encodes CDR1 SGHDT and CDR2 YYEEEE. Trimming took off 4 bases at V and 0 bases at J, with 11 bases between the two ends. This CDR3 is built from 15 residues. CDR3 amino acids: CASSTGTVSYNEQFF. CDR3 DNA sequence: TGTGCCAGCAGCACAGGGACCGTCTCCTACAATGAGCAGTTCTTC. Complete variable domain (other parts from reference TRBV5-6 and TRBJ2-1): DAGVTQSPTHLIKTRGQQVTLRCSPKSGHDTVSWYQQALGQGPQFIFQYYEEEERQRGNFPDRFSGHQFPNYSSELNVNALLLGDSALYLCASSTGTVSYNEQFFGPGTRLTVL.

The V and J genes are TRBV2 and TRBJ2-2, with D perhaps matching TRBD2 (7 bases). Trimming removed 8 bases from V and 1 base from J, with 11 bases in between. Germline V gene lookup returns CDR1 SNHLY and CDR2 FYNNEI. CDR3 length: 14 amino acids. CDR3: CASRGAGNTGELFF. As DNA, the CDR3 is TGTGCCAGCCGGGGGGCAGGGAACACCGGGGAGCTGTTTTTT.

The chain employs TRBV7-8 and TRBJ2-1, with 11 bases fitting TRBD2. Germline values: CDR1 SGHVS, CDR2 FQNEAQ. V lost 3 bases, J lost 7 bases, and 5 bases stayed unmatched. This CDR3 has 15 residues. CDR3 amino acids: CASSFTSGSSNEQFF. For the CDR3, the DNA is TGTGCCAGCAGCTTCACTAGCGGGAGCTCTAATGAGCAGTTCTTC.

The chain carries TRBV6-5 and TRBJ2-7, with 8 bases matching TRBD1. This CDR3 region has 14 residues. V trimming: 8 bases; J trimming: 2 bases; junction bases outside the gene matches: 8. The germline gives CDR1 MNHEY, CDR2 SVGAGI. The CDR3 DNA follows: TGTGCCAGCGCTACCGGGACAGGACCCTACGAGCAGTACTTC. Translation gives CASATGTGPYEQYF.

J is TRBJ1-5 and V is TRBV19; 10 bases are a match to TRBD1. The J segment lost 5 bases and the V segment lost 3 bases, leaving 7 bases of the junction unmatched. The V gene's germline CDR1 is LNHDA and CDR2 SQIVND (reference sequence). CDR3 length equals 16 residues. CDR3 in amino acids: CASSMLGQGGYQPQHF. Written as DNA, the CDR3 is TGTGCCAGTAGTATGCTTGGACAGGGGGGTTATCAGCCCCAGCATTTT. Using reference TRBV19 and TRBJ1-5 for the parts outside the CDR3, the full variable domain is DGGITQSPKYLFRKEGQNVTLSCEQNLNHDAMYWYRQDPGQGLRLIYYSQIVNDFQKGDIAEGYSVSREKKESFPLTVTSAQKNPTAFYLCASSMLGQGGYQPQHFGDGTRLSIL.

The chain carries TRBV27 and TRBJ2-3, with D possibly TRBD2 on 5 matching bases. The CDR3 is 16 residues long. Germline CDR1 reads MNHEY; CDR2 reads SMNVEV (reference sequence). The ends were cut back, 5 bases at V and 0 bases at J, with 15 bases in the middle. CDR3 residues: CASSPTTVRSTDTQYF. In DNA form, the CDR3 reads TGTGCCAGCAGTCCGACTACCGTTAGGAGCACAGATACGCAGTATTTT.

This clone was observed a single time. This sequence joins TRBV10-3 and TRBJ1-1, with D unclear. Trimming took off 1 base at V and 2 bases at J, with 8 bases between the two ends. CDR1 is ENHRY and CDR2 is SYGVKD in the germline V gene. The CDR3 runs 14 residues. This chain's CDR3 is CAISELPDNTEAFF. CDR3 DNA sequence: TGTGCCATCAGTGAGTTGCCAGATAACACTGAAGCTTTCTTT.

This clone has only one observation. The chain carries TRBV7-3 and TRBJ1-2, with 7 positions matching TRBD1. The CDR3 has 14 amino acids. The V and J ends lost 5 bases and 7 bases, in that order; junction bases with no gene match: 10. Germline values: CDR1 SGHTA, CDR2 FQGTGA. CDR3 nucleotides: TGTGCCAGCAGCCCCGAGGGGGGACAGACTGGCTACACCTTC. Translation: CASSPEGGQTGYTF.

The V and J genes are TRBV14 and TRBJ2-1, with TRBD2 identical over 9 bases. The V segment lost 4 bases and the J segment 4 bases; nucleotides outside the gene matches: 5. The CDR3 is 15 amino acids. From germline, CDR1 is SGHDN and CDR2 FVKESK. This chain's CDR3 is CASSPTSGFYNEQFF. The CDR3 DNA follows: TGTGCCAGCAGCCCCACTAGCGGGTTTTACAATGAGCAGTTCTTC.

This chain uses TRBV6-5 with TRBJ2-3, with 11 bases aligning to TRBD2. The CDR3 loop spans 16 amino acids. J lost 0 bases, V lost 2 bases, and 1 base had no gene match. From germline, CDR1 is MNHEY and CDR2 SVGAGI. The CDR3 bases are TGTGCCAGCAGTTACAGGACTAGCGGGAGCACAGATACGCAGTATTTT. This translates into CASSYRTSGSTDTQYF.

The chain employs TRBV11-1 and TRBJ1-6, with unresolved D. Germline V gene sequence: CDR1 SGHAT, CDR2 FQDESV (reference sequence). V was clipped by 2 bases and J by 8 bases, with 10 bases between them. The CDR3 loop spans 14 amino acids. The DNA for the CDR3 is TGTGCCAGCAGCTTACTACTTCTGGATTCACCCCTCCACTTT. Translation: CASSLLLLDSPLHF.

The J gene is TRBJ2-7, the V gene TRBV7-2; 12 bases agree with TRBD1. V was pared by 2 bases and J by 3 bases, with 14 bases of the junction left unmatched. The CDR3 extends over 19 amino acids. CDR1 is SGHTA, CDR2 FQGNSA, per germline. Written as DNA, the CDR3 is TGTGCCAGCAGCTTACAGGGGGGACAGGGGGCGCGAGGGGGCTACGAGCAGTACTTC. This codes for CASSLQGGQGARGGYEQYF.

The chain is built from TRBV2 and TRBJ2-3; 10 bases are shared with TRBD2. Germline V gene sequence: CDR1 SNHLY, CDR2 FYNNEI. The CDR3 loop spans 16 amino acids. The V segment lost 6 bases and the J segment 6 bases; nucleotides outside the gene matches: 12. Here the CDR3 DNA reads TGTGCCAGCAGGGGTCTAGCGGGGGCCGTTGGGGATACGCAGTATTTT. This encodes CASRGLAGAVGDTQYF.

The rearrangement joins TRBV9 to TRBJ2-7, with D possibly matching TRBD1 (6 bases). Trimming removed 0 bases at V and 0 bases at J, with 10 bases between. CDR3 length: 15 residues. Germline values: CDR1 SGDLS, CDR2 YYNGEE. The CDR3 sequence is CASSVGTGSSYEQYF. CDR3 nucleotide sequence: TGTGCCAGCAGCGTAGGTACAGGGAGCTCCTACGAGCAGTACTTC.

The chain links TRBV5-5 to TRBJ2-7; TRBD1 matches at 8 bases. The CDR3 is 14 residues long. The V segment lost 3 bases and the J segment 3 bases; nucleotides outside the gene matches: 5. CDR1 SGHKS and CDR2 YYEKEE come from the germline V gene (reference sequence). CDR3 DNA: TGTGCCAGCAGCTCCCGACAGGGGAGCTACGAGCAGTACTTC. This encodes CASSSRQGSYEQYF.

This sequence joins TRBV6-6 and TRBJ1-5; 7 nucleotides align to TRBD1. The CDR3 is 11 amino acids. Per the germline V gene, CDR1 is MNHNY and CDR2 is SVGAGI (reference sequence). Germline trimming cut 8 bases from V and 9 bases from J; bases unmatched to any gene: 4. The CDR3 DNA reads TGTGCCAGCGCAGGGGGGCTGCCCCAGCATTTT. This sequence encodes CASAGGLPQHF.